This T cell receptor beta chain is from a study of graft-versus-host responses after intestinal transplantation (dated by TCRdb to about 2021). In the study overall: Recipients received multivisceral, liver-intestinal, or isolated intestinal transplants. Rather than going through the commercial service, samples from three later patients were sequenced in-house on an Illumina MiSeq and processed with MiXCR. The cohort enrolled approximately 24 intestinal transplant recipients including one retransplant, and a few patients lacking pretransplant specimens were excluded. Every recipient was given anti-thymocyte globulin induction, then maintenance tacrolimus and steroids for approximately 3 years. Donor T cell macrochimerism was defined as a peak of at least 4% donor T cells among recipient peripheral blood mononuclear cells. Bulk TCR-beta CDR3 sequencing was used to track graft-versus-host and host-versus-graft alloreactive T cell clones in the graft, circulation and bone marrow after intestinal transplantation. Alloreactive clones were identified by sequencing pre-transplant mixed lymphocyte reaction products and comparing them with unstimulated pre-transplant donor and recipient T cells. Paper-wide results and their limitations: High GvH to HvG T cell clonal ratios were observed in the allografts of patients with donor T cell macrochimerism. GvH clones were detected in recipient bone marrow, and some of these GvH clones were observed earlier in ileal mucosa or blood, consistent with an intestinal mucosal origin. Peak levels of circulating GvH clones were associated with declines in HvG clones early after transplant. The conclusions were limited by the relatively low number and heterogeneity of the intestinal transplant patients.

Library preparation employed the immunoSEQ multiplex PCR assay. For most patients, genomic DNA was isolated with the Qiagen DNeasy Blood and Tissue Kit and shipped frozen to Adaptive Biotechnologies for TCR sequencing. For most patients, high-throughput TCR-beta CDR3 sequencing of genomic DNA was performed by Adaptive Biotechnologies. The study's processing was this. TCR sequencing data were retrieved from Adaptive's ImmunoSEQ software for 15 to 20 patients, whereas a few other patients were processed with MiXCR and VDJtools. To correct CD4 versus CD8 sorting errors, sequences present in both subsets at a frequency ratio below 5:1 were removed. CDR3 nucleotide sequences shared between donor and recipient were removed because the origin of such sequences could not be assigned. To be classed as alloreactive, a clone needed at least 2-fold expansion over unstimulated cells and a minimum CFSE-low frequency of 0.002% (template counts) or 0.001% (read counts). Clones were considered mappable if detected in sequenced pre-transplant spleen, lymph node, or MLR CFSE-low populations of the donor or recipient. The cumulative frequency of alloreactive clones was calculated as a percentage of all sequences, weighted by copy number. Not all clones reach the TCRdb copy of this immuneACCESS table, which keeps in-frame sequences only. Checked studies attribute under half of the gap to unresolved V genes and leave the rest unexplained. The DNA gave D and trimming, while V, J and clone size come from that table. In all, the sample holds 80,000 to 100,000 clones, and roughly 92% of those were seen once. The top ten constitute less than 0.08% of the sample.

This clone was picked up one time. Its antigen is still unknown. No much larger clonotype is one base removed from it; base qualities were not supplied. Read against the paper, the sample's time point label means: cells obtained before transplantation from donor or recipient. CD3+CD4+ and CD3+CD8+ populations were FACS-sorted from unstimulated pre-transplant donor and recipient cells taken from spleen or lymph nodes. The CDR3 has 16 amino acids, counting the end cysteine and phenylalanine. Only the CDR3 DNA stays, 48 bases, in frame from base 1. V was cut back by 4 bases and J by 4 bases, leaving a gap of 18 bases between them. The germline V gene encodes CDR1 LNHNV and CDR2 YYDKDF (reference sequence).

The sample in question was unstimulated CD8+ T cells sorted from spleen or lymph node cells, obtained before transplant. This clonotype originated in a human donor who was the organ donor for an intestinal transplant. The sequence is built from TRBV15 and TRBJ2-3, and the D gene may be TRBD1, 5 bases matching. The CDR3 is CATSTWGPSLPDTQYF. The DNA sequence is as follows: TGTGCCACCAGCACATGGGGCCCTAGTCTGCCAGATACGCAGTATTTT.